The 29 T cell receptor beta chains below come from one sample, sequenced in a study of metastatic and nonmetastatic thyroid tumors. TCRdb re-clonotyped the PCR reads via MiXCR. The sample has 20,000 to 25,000 clones, approximately 20% seen once. Not a single patient had been given any form of treatment at any point before undergoing thyroid surgery. Source material: blood. The receptor source for this set is a female donor with papillary thyroid cancer or a benign thyroid nodule (not recorded which). Some clones in this sample may be carry-over from other donors' samples.

This chain connects TRBV3-1 to TRBJ2-5; TRBD2 matches at 10 bases. Trimming cost V 2 bases and J 3 bases; bases outside gene matches: 0. The CDR3 covers 14 residues. Germline CDR1 LGHDT, CDR2 YNNKEL (reference sequence). Here the CDR3 DNA reads TGTGCCAGCAGCCAACTAGCGGGGGAAGAGACCCAGTACTTC. As protein: CASSQLAGEETQYF.

This clone was found many times. The chain carries TRBV5-7 and TRBJ2-3; 12 positions match TRBD2. TRBV5-7 falls under the ORF class, with uncertain function. This CDR3 has 18 residues. V shed 5 bases and J 2 bases; nucleotides not matched to a gene: 12. CDR3 sequence reads: CASSRLAGELIYTDTQYF. In DNA form, the CDR3 reads TGTGCCAGCAGTCGACTAGCGGGAGAGCTGATTTACACAGATACGCAGTATTTT.

In the case of this clone: A much larger clone differs from this one at a single base, so this may be a read error. The rearrangement joins TRBV4-3 to TRBJ2-2; D is possibly TRBD2 (6 bases). The CDR3 has 16 amino acids. Per the germline V gene, CDR1 is LGHNA and CDR2 is YSLEER. The chain's CDR3 is CANSQDIGGETGELFF. Here the CDR3 DNA reads TGCGCCAACAGCCAAGATATCGGGGGAGAGACCGGGGAGCTGTTTTTT.

This chain connects TRBV6-1 to TRBJ1-1; 7 positions agree with TRBD1. The CDR3 covers 13 residues. Per germline, CDR1 MNHNS and CDR2 SASEGT. V lost 6 bases to trimming and J lost 10 bases; unmatched junction nucleotides: 11. CDR3 coding DNA: TGTGCCAGCAGCCCAGACAGGGCGGGGAGAGCTTTCTTT. Protein: CASSPDRAGRAFF.

The rearrangement links TRBV4-1 to TRBJ1-5; 8 bases match TRBD1. V lost 0 bases to trimming and J lost 7 bases; unmatched junction nucleotides: 8. There are 16 residues in the CDR3. CDR1 and CDR2 (germline): MGHRA, YSYEKL. The CDR3 protein is CASSQDPGQGGQPQHF. DNA of the CDR3: TGCGCCAGCAGCCAAGACCCCGGACAGGGTGGACAGCCCCAGCATTTT.

The rearrangement joins TRBV20-1 to TRBJ2-7, with 7 bases lining up with TRBD1. With V trimmed by 5 bases and J by 3 bases, 7 bases remained unmatched. The CDR3 is 13 amino acids. CDR1 is DFQATT, CDR2 SNEGSKA, per germline (reference sequence). The CDR3 nucleotides are TGCAGTGCTCCCGGGACAGTGGTCTACGAGCAGTACTTC. This sequence encodes CSAPGTVVYEQYF.

This clone was seen only a few times. The chain carries TRBV15 and TRBJ2-1; TRBD2 matches 8 bases. V lost 6 bases, J lost 6 bases, and 7 bases stayed unmatched. In germline, CDR1 is LNHNV, CDR2 YYDKDF (reference sequence). The CDR3 length is 14 residues. For the CDR3, the DNA is TGTGCCACCAGTGGGGTTAGCGGGATCAATGAGCAGTTCTTC. It is translated as CATSGVSGINEQFF.

This clone was seen many times. This same CDR3 is encoded by further DNA sequences in the sample. J is TRBJ2-7 and V is TRBV20-1; the D gene is possibly TRBD1 (5 bases). There are 15 residues in the CDR3. Trimming left V 1 base short and J 2 bases short, with 15 bases between. CDR1 is DFQATT, CDR2 SNEGSKA, per germline (reference sequence). CDR3 nucleotide sequence: TGCAGTGCTAGAGGTATTCCTTACAGGACCTACGAGCAGTACTTC. This codes for CSARGIPYRTYEQYF.

This clone occurred a few times. This chain connects TRBV4-1 to TRBJ1-5, with D maybe TRBD1 (5 bases). Trimming cost V 4 bases and J 2 bases, with 12 bases left between them. The germline gives CDR1 MGHRA, CDR2 YSYEKL. This CDR3 spans 15 amino acids. Here the CDR3 DNA reads TGCGCCAGCAGCCCAACGTTGACAGGCAATCAGCCCCAGCATTTT. Amino acid sequence: CASSPTLTGNQPQHF.

This clone was seen more than once but under ten times. A much larger clone sits a single nucleotide away, making a read error possible. The V and J genes are TRBV20-1 and TRBJ2-7; no firm D call. V was clipped by 6 bases and J by 2 bases, with 17 bases between them. Germline values: CDR1 DFQATT, CDR2 SNEGSKA (reference sequence). This CDR3 spans 14 amino acids. The CDR3 protein is CSAVKGHGTYEQYF. CDR3 sequence (DNA): TGCAGTGCAGTTAAGGGCCATGGAACCTACGAGCAGTACTTC.

This clone was counted ten times or more. The chain is built from TRBV6-5 and TRBJ2-1, with D possibly being TRBD1 or TRBD2 (5 bases each). V dropped 2 bases and J dropped 7 bases, with 6 bases sitting between them. Per the germline V gene, CDR1 is MNHEY and CDR2 is SVGAGI. The CDR3 is made up of 12 amino acids. The DNA of the CDR3 is TGTGCCAGCAGTTACGAGGGGAATGAGCAGTTCTTC. This gives the protein CASSYEGNEQFF.

This clone was detected only a few times. J is TRBJ1-2 and V is TRBV27, with 10 bases identical to TRBD1. V shed 6 bases and J 4 bases; nucleotides not matched to a gene: 2. Germline CDR1 and CDR2: MNHEY and SMNVEV (reference sequence). The CDR3 sequence is 13 residues long. The CDR3 region is CASSRDRGYGYTF. CDR3 bases: TGTGCCAGCAGCCGGGACAGGGGCTATGGCTACACCTTC.

This clone appeared many times. The V call is TRBV10-1, the J call TRBJ2-2; no reliable D call. CDR1 WNHNN and CDR2 SYGVQD come from the germline V gene (reference sequence). The CDR3 runs to 15 residues. V lost 4 bases, J lost 1 base, and 10 bases lay in between. The CDR3 loop is CASSARDLNTGELFF. The CDR3 DNA reads TGCGCCAGCAGTGCCAGAGACCTGAACACCGGGGAGCTGTTTTTT.

This clone came up many times. This chain joins TRBV29-1 and TRBJ2-1; D is unresolved. The CDR3 sequence is 10 residues long. Trimming stripped 3 bases from V and 4 bases from J, with 1 base between. CDR1 and CDR2 (germline): SQVTM, ANQGSEA. The CDR3, as DNA: TGCAGCGTTGAGTACAATGAGCAGTTCTTC. Amino acid sequence: CSVEYNEQFF.

This clone is medium-sized (0.01 to 0.1%) in the sample. The J gene is TRBJ1-1, the V gene TRBV28; TRBD1 is a possible D gene (5 bases). The CDR3 consists of 12 residues. The germline V gene encodes CDR1 MDHEN and CDR2 SYDVKM. Trimming stripped 2 bases from V and 11 bases from J, with 12 bases between. The CDR3 is CASSLKGKRAFF. The CDR3 nucleotides read TGTGCCAGCAGTTTAAAGGGGAAGAGGGCTTTCTTT.

There are many counts of this clone. The chain carries TRBV20-1 and TRBJ1-6; 8 bases line up with TRBD1. Per the germline V gene, CDR1 is DFQATT and CDR2 is SNEGSKA (reference sequence). This CDR3 contains 14 residues. V lost 2 bases and J lost 9; bases outside the gene matches: 6. The CDR3, as DNA: TGCAGTGCTAGATCCGACAGGGGACTTTCACCCCTCCACTTT. Translation: CSARSDRGLSPLHF.

This clone has ten or more counts. V gene TRBV27 combines with J gene TRBJ1-1; D possibly corresponds to TRBD1 (5 bases). CDR3 length equals 13 residues. Germline V lookup: CDR1 MNHEY, CDR2 SMNVEV (reference sequence). V was cut by 1 base and J by 4 bases, with 7 bases left in between. Written as DNA, the CDR3 is TGTGCCAGCAGTTTATGGGGGACCACTGAAGCTTTCTTT. Protein product: CASSLWGTTEAFF.

This clone was detected a few times. One end of the junction does not line up with germline, which may come from a read error. This chain links TRBV5-1 with TRBJ2-1; 8 nucleotides match TRBD1. CDR3 size: 13 residues. Per the germline V gene, CDR1 is SGHRS and CDR2 is YFSETQ. CDR3 protein: CASGDRTRNERFF. The CDR3, as DNA: TGCGCCAGCGGGGACAGGACACGCAATGAGCGGTTCTTC.

The V call is TRBV30, the J call TRBJ1-3; no reliable D call. Germline values: CDR1 GTSNPN, CDR2 SVGIG (reference sequence). CDR3 size: 16 residues. Deletions cut 0 bases from V and 0 bases from J, with 12 bases between. The CDR3 DNA sequence: TGTGCCTGGAGTGTAGACGACCGACACTCTGGAAACACCATATATTTT. This encodes CAWSVDDRHSGNTIYF.

The CDR3 DNA is TGTGCCAGCATGGTGGACAGGGGGCAATCTGGGGCCAACGTCCTGACTTTC. This encodes CASMVDRGQSGANVLTF. The chain uses TRBV6-2 or TRBV6-3 and TRBJ2-6, with 11 bases lining up with TRBD1. Unmatched junction bases numbered 6, after V lost 7 bases and J lost 1 base. The CDR3 totals 17 residues. CDR1 and CDR2 (germline): MNHEY, SVGEGT.

There are a few counts of this clone. Germline and junction disagree at one end, which may indicate a read error. At the DNA level, this CDR3 is encoded by other sequences in the same sample as well. The chain combines TRBV28 with TRBJ2-1; 9 nucleotides align to TRBD2. This CDR3 is built from 18 residues. From germline, CDR1 is MDHEN and CDR2 SYDVKM. The CDR3 loop reads CASSLRIFSGSLYSEQFF. CDR3 DNA sequence: TGTGCCAGCAGTCTTCGTATTTTTAGCGGGAGTCTCTACAGTGAGCAATTCTTC.

This clone was detected a few times. One end of the junction does not line up with germline, which may come from a read error. This chain connects TRBV6-2 or TRBV6-3 to TRBJ2-7; TRBD2 matches at 8 bases. CDR3 length: 13 amino acids. Germline CDR1 is MNHEY and CDR2 is SVGEGT. For the CDR3, the DNA is TGTGCCAGCAGGAGACTAGCGTACTACGATCAGTACTTC. It encodes CASRRLAYYDQYF.

This clone was counted many times. The same CDR3 is also encoded by other DNA sequences in this sample. The J gene is TRBJ2-1, the V gene TRBV2; 14 nucleotides agree with TRBD2. The CDR3 is 14 residues long. Germline V gene data show CDR1 as SNHLY and CDR2 as FYNNEI. The ends lost 6 bases at V and 8 bases at J; junction bases unmatched: 3. CDR3 residues: CASRGTSGRDEQFF. The DNA for the CDR3 is TGTGCCAGCAGGGGGACTAGCGGGAGAGATGAGCAGTTCTTC.

This chain connects TRBV5-5 to TRBJ2-7; D is unclear. This CDR3 comprises 15 residues. V lost 5 bases and J lost 0, with 15 bases in between. The germline gives CDR1 SGHKS, CDR2 YYEKEE (reference sequence). CDR3 loop: CASRLSQISSYEQYF. The DNA of the CDR3 is TGTGCCAGCAGATTGTCACAGATTAGCTCCTACGAGCAGTACTTC.

This clone was observed many times. The rearrangement links TRBV11-2 to TRBJ2-7; TRBD2 is a possible D gene (5 bases). V lost 2 bases and J 7 bases, leaving 21 bases between the germline ends. The CDR3 extends over 16 amino acids. Germline CDR1 reads SGHAT; CDR2 reads FQNNGV. The DNA for the CDR3 is TGTGCCAGCAGCTTAAGCTTCCCGGGGTGGGCTCAAGAGCAGTACTTC. Its protein product is CASSLSFPGWAQEQYF. Filled out from reference TRBV11-2 and TRBJ2-7, the complete variable domain reads EAGVAQSPRYKIIEKRQSVAFWCNPISGHATLYWYQQILGQGPKLLIQFQNNGVVDDSQLPKDRFSAERLKGVDSTLKIQPAKLEDSAVYLCASSLSFPGWAQEQYFGPGTRLTVT.

This clone was picked up one time. This sequence joins TRBV12-3 or TRBV12-4 and TRBJ1-1; D remains ambiguous. V lost 0 bases to trimming and J lost 2 bases, with 4 bases between them. The CDR3 is 13 amino acids. CDR3: CASSLAINTEAFF. The DNA for the CDR3 is TGTGCCAGCAGTTTAGCCATCAACACTGAAGCTTTCTTT.

This clone has at least ten counts. The genes are TRBV5-1 and TRBJ2-3; 9 bases fit TRBD1. Germline CDR1 and CDR2: SGHRS and YFSETQ. The CDR3 is 14 amino acids. Losses at the gene ends were 4 bases for V and 3 bases for J; bases not matched to a gene: 3. The CDR3 DNA reads as TGCGCCAGCAGCACCGGACAGGGGACAGATACGCAGTATTTT. Protein sequence: CASSTGQGTDTQYF.

This clone appeared many times. The V call is TRBV20-1, the J call TRBJ2-7, with 8 bases identical to TRBD2. The CDR3 is made up of 15 amino acids. Germline V gene data show CDR1 as DFQATT and CDR2 as SNEGSKA (reference sequence). V gave up 1 base and J gave up 3 bases; unmatched junction bases: 8. Here the CDR3 reads CSARGIGGVGYEQYF. The CDR3 DNA follows: TGCAGTGCTAGAGGCATCGGGGGGGTTGGCTACGAGCAGTACTTC.

Points on this clone: One end of the junction varies from germline; a read error may be responsible. The chain has TRBV6-6 and TRBJ2-1, with 8 positions matching TRBD2. Germline values: CDR1 MNHNY, CDR2 SVGAGI (reference sequence). The CDR3 totals 16 residues. CDR3 coding DNA: TGTGCCAGCATTTACTCCGTTAGCGGGACGAACAATGAGCAGTTCTTC. It codes for CASIYSVSGTNNEQFF.